This section outlines one T cell receptor (beta chain) sequence together with its context. Sequencing was performed with immunoSEQ multiplex PCR; in TCRdb, only in-frame clones are kept and a portion is missing. The repertoire holds 30,000 to 35,000 clones, with roughly four fifths as singletons. This record belongs to a study of PD-1 blockade in classical Hodgkin lymphoma. Relapse after autologous stem cell transplantation occurred in every patient, and brentuximab vedotin exposure varied. Germline CDR1 reads LNHDA; CDR2 reads SQIVND (reference sequence). Unmatched junction bases numbered 6, after V lost 5 bases and J lost 2 bases. There are 17 residues in the CDR3.

This sequence was found in a human donor with classical Hodgkin lymphoma. The chain couples TRBV19 to TRBJ2-1, with 13 bases aligning to TRBD2. The material was peripheral blood mononuclear cells (PBMCs), obtained at baseline. CDR3 loop: CASSVLTSGGAYNEQFF. The CDR3 DNA follows: TGTGCCAGTAGTGTCCTAACTAGCGGGGGGGCCTACAATGAGCAGTTCTTC.